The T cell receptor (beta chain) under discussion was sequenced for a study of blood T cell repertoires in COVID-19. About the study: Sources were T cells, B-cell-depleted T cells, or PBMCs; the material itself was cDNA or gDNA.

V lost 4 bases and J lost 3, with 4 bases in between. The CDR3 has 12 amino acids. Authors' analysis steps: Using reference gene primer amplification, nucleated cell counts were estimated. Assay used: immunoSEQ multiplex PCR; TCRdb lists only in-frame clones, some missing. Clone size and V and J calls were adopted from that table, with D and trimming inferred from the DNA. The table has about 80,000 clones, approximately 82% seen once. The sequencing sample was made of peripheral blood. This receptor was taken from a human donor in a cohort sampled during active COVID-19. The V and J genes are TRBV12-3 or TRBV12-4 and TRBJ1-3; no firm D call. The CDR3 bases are TGTGCCAGCAGTTCTATTGGAAACACCATATATTTT. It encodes CASSSIGNTIYF.